This TCR beta chain was profiled in a study of blood T cells in healthy people across ages. Study-level findings and limits: The study found more naive CD4+ cells and higher diversity in long-lived than aged donors. PBMCs left unsorted prevented a conclusive naive versus antigen-experienced comparison.

Primed by a sample-barcoded 5' primer and a J-beta primer mix, a second PCR proceeded for 7 to 11 cycles. MiXCR, run by TCRdb on the 5' RACE reads, gives a single entry per CDR3 protein. This sample carries 1.8 million or so distinct CDR3 sequences, 30% to 40% of them seen once, and the ten largest clones take 23%. Losses at the gene ends were 5 bases for V and 3 bases for J; bases not matched to a gene: 7. This CDR3 is built from 16 residues. Looked up from germline, CDR1 is SGHVS and CDR2 is FQNEAQ. Remarks on this clonotype: The antigen is not known.

This TCR was recovered from a human donor in good health. The chain employs TRBV7-8 and TRBJ2-1, with 10 bases lining up with TRBD2. The specimen was blood. CDR3 in amino acids: CASSRTGTSDYNEQFF. The CDR3 DNA sequence: TGTGCCAGCAGCAGAACCGGGACTAGCGACTACAATGAGCAGTTCTTC. Full variable domain (rest looked up from reference TRBV7-8 and TRBJ2-1): GAGVSQSPRYKVAKRGQDVALRCDPISGHVSLFWYQQALGQGPEFLTYFQNEAQLDKSGLPSDRFFAERPEGSVSTLKIQRTQQEDSAVYLCASSRTGTSDYNEQFFGPGTRLTVL.